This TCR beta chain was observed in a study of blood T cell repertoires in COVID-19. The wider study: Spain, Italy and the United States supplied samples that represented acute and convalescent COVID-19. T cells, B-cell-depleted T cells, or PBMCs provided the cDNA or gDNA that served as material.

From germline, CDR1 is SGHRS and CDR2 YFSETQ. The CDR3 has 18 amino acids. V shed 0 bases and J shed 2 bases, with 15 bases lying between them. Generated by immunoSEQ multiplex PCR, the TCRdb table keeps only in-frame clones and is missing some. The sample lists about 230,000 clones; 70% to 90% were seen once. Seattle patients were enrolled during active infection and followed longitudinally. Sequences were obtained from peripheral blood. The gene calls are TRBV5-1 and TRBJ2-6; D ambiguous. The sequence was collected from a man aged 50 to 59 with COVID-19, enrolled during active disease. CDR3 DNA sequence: TGCGCCAGCAGCTTGGCAGTGGGCATGGGCACTGGGGCCAACGTCCTGACTTTC. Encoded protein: CASSLAVGMGTGANVLTF.